This entry lists 12 T cell receptor beta chains sequenced from one sample in a study of T cell responses to AZD1222 COVID-19 vaccine. Produced via immunoSEQ multiplex PCR; TCRdb's table is partial and in-frame only. This table has about 190,000 clones, over 80% appearing once. The sequenced sample was peripheral blood, obtained on day 0 of AZD1222 vaccination. These receptor sequences come from an adult in good health.

This clone was recorded a few times. The CDR3 reads CASSLTFGTPSSYNEQFF. The CDR3, as DNA: TGTGCCAGCAGCTTGACATTCGGGACACCGAGCTCCTACAATGAGCAGTTCTTC. V usage is TRBV11-2 and J usage is TRBJ2-1; D might be TRBD1 (6 bases). Germline CDR1 is SGHAT and CDR2 is FQNNGV. The CDR3 consists of 18 residues. V dropped 3 bases and J dropped 0 bases, with 18 bases sitting between them. The full variable domain, with the rest looked up from reference TRBV11-2 and TRBJ2-1, is EAGVAQSPRYKIIEKRQSVAFWCNPISGHATLYWYQQILGQGPKLLIQFQNNGVVDDSQLPKDRFSAERLKGVDSTLKIQPAKLEDSAVYLCASSLTFGTPSSYNEQFFGPGTRLTVL.

The genes are TRBV4-2 and TRBJ1-3; maybe TRBD1 (6 bases). V was trimmed by 0 bases and J by 5 bases, leaving 17 bases between them. Per the germline V gene, CDR1 is LGHNA and CDR2 is YNFKEQ. The CDR3 is made up of 17 amino acids. CDR3 DNA: TGTGCCAGCAGCCAAGAGGACCAGACCGGGACAAGAAACACCATATATTTT. It translates to CASSQEDQTGTRNTIYF.

The rearrangement uses TRBV5-4 and TRBJ2-1; D is undetermined. V was clipped by 4 bases and J by 1 base, with 15 bases between them. CDR3 length equals 16 residues. Germline CDR1 SGHNT, CDR2 YYREEE (reference sequence). CDR3 nucleotides: TGTGCCAGCAGCCTGGGCGCGGCCATGTCCTACAATGAGCAGTTCTTC. Residues: CASSLGAAMSYNEQFF.

This chain connects TRBV6-2 or TRBV6-3 to TRBJ1-1; D is undetermined. The CDR3 length is 12 residues. CDR1 MNHEY and CDR2 SVGEGT come from the germline V gene. V lost 1 base to trimming and J lost 6 bases, with 6 bases between them. CDR3 residues: CASSYYPSEAFF. CDR3 DNA: TGTGCCAGCAGTTACTACCCCTCTGAAGCTTTCTTT.

The chain joins TRBV5-4 to TRBJ2-7; D unresolved. There are 14 residues in the CDR3. Trimming shortened V by 4 bases and J by 0 bases, and 11 bases separated the two germline ends. CDR1 is SGHNT, CDR2 YYREEE, per germline (reference sequence). Written as DNA, the CDR3 is TGTGCCAGCAGCGCTGAGGCCGGCTCCTACGAGCAGTACTTC. The encoded protein is CASSAEAGSYEQYF.

V usage is TRBV6-1 and J usage is TRBJ1-1; a weak D match, TRBD1 (6 bases). The germline CDR1 and CDR2 sequences are MNHNS and SASEGT. Trimming left V 0 bases short and J 4 bases short, with 15 bases between. CDR3 size: 16 residues. CDR3 in DNA: TGTGCCAGCAGTGAAGCGCTTCAGGGGTCAGGCACTGAAGCTTTCTTT. It translates to CASSEALQGSGTEAFF.

The chain is built from TRBV24-1 and TRBJ2-2; D perhaps matches TRBD1 (6 bases). This CDR3 is 14 amino acids long. Germline CDR1 KGHDR, CDR2 SFDVKD. V shed 6 bases and J shed 5 bases, with 12 bases lying between them. The CDR3 DNA reads as TGTGCCACCAGTCAACCTCAGGGGACCGGGGAGCTGTTTTTT. Its translation is CATSQPQGTGELFF.

CDR3 loop: CASSQVPAVGNEQFF. The CDR3 nucleotides are TGTGCCAGCAGTCAGGTACCAGCCGTTGGCAATGAGCAGTTCTTC. This chain joins TRBV6-4 and TRBJ2-1, with D hard to call. The CDR3 is made up of 15 amino acids. The germline CDR1 and CDR2 sequences are MRHNA and SNTAGT. Trimming took off 5 bases at V and 6 bases at J, with 17 bases between the two ends.

This chain uses TRBV30 with TRBJ1-5, with D possibly being TRBD1 (5 bases). Per germline, CDR1 GTSNPN and CDR2 SVGIG (reference sequence). The CDR3 length is 15 residues. V lost 2 bases and J 1 base, leaving 12 bases between the germline ends. For the CDR3, the DNA is TGTGCCTGGAGTTGGGGGGACGCGAGCAATCAGCCCCAGCATTTT. Translated, it gives CAWSWGDASNQPQHF.

The CDR3 nucleotides are TGCGCCAGCAGCTTGAACGTAAACACAGATACGCAGTATTTT. Residues: CASSLNVNTDTQYF. The chain uses TRBV5-1 and TRBJ2-3; D uncertain. Germline-derived CDR1 and CDR2 are SGHRS and YFSETQ. The CDR3 has 14 residues. V was cut by 1 base and J by 2 bases, with 8 bases left in between.

Concerning this clone: Other DNA sequences in the same sample also yield this CDR3. The genes are TRBV11-2 and TRBJ1-5; perhaps TRBD1 as D (5 bases). Trimming removed 0 bases from V and 4 bases from J, with 10 bases in between. Looked up from germline, CDR1 is SGHAT and CDR2 is FQNNGV. The CDR3 extends over 15 amino acids. CDR3 residues: CASSLDPGRNQPQHF. DNA for the CDR3: TGTGCCAGCAGCTTAGATCCAGGGAGGAATCAGCCCCAGCATTTT.

V is TRBV11-3 and J is TRBJ2-7, with D unclear. V gave up 4 bases and J gave up 1 base, with 8 bases separating them. The CDR3 length is 13 residues. In germline, CDR1 is SGHNT, CDR2 YENEEA. The CDR3 spells CASSSSSSYEQYF. In DNA, the CDR3 is TGTGCCAGCAGCTCGAGTTCTTCCTACGAGCAGTACTTC.